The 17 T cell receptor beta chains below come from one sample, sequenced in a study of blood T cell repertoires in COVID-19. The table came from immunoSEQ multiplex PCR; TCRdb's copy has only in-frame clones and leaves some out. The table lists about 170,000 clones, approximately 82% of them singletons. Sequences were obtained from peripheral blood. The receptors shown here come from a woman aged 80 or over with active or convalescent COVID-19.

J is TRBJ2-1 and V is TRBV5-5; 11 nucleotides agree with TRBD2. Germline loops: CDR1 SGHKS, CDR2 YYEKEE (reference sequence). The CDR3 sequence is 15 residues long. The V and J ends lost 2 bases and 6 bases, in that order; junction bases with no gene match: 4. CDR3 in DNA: TGTGCCAGCAGCTTTAGCGGGAGGGGGGGCAATGAGCAGTTCTTC. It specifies CASSFSGRGGNEQFF.

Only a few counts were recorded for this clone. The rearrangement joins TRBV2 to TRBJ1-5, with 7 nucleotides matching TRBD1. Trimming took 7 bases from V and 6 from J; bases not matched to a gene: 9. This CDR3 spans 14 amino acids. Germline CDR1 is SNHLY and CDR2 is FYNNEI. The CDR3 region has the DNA TGTGCCAGCACTCGAAGGGGGCAGAGTCAGCCCCAGCATTTT. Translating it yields CASTRRGQSQPQHF.

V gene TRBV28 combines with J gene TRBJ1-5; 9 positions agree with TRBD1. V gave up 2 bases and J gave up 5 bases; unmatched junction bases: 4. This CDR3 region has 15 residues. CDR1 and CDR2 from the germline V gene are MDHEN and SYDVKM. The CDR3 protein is CASSLGDRAYQPQHF. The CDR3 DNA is TGTGCCAGCAGTTTAGGGGACAGGGCTTATCAGCCCCAGCATTTT.

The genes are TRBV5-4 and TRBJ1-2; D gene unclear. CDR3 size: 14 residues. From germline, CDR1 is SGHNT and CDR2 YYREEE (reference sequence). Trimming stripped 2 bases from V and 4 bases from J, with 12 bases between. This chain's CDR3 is CASSFAGIGYGYTF. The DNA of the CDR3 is TGTGCCAGCAGCTTCGCGGGAATAGGCTATGGCTACACCTTC.

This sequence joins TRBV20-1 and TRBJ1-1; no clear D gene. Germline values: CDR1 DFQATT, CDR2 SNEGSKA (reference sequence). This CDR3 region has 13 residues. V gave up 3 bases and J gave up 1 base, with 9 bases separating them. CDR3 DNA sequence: TGCAGTGCTAGTATCCGGGGGAACACTGAAGCTTTCTTT. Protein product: CSASIRGNTEAFF.

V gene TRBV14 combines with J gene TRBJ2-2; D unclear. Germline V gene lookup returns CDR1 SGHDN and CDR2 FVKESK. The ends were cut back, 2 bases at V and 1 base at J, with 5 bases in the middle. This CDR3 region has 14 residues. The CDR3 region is CASSQLLNTGELFF. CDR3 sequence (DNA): TGTGCCAGCAGCCAATTACTGAACACCGGGGAGCTGTTTTTT.

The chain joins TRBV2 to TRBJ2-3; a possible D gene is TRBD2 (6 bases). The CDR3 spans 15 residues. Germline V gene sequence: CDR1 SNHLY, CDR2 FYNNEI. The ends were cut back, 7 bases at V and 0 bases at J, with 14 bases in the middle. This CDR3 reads CASTVGGGSTDTQYF. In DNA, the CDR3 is TGTGCCAGCACGGTGGGAGGAGGCAGCACAGATACGCAGTATTTT.

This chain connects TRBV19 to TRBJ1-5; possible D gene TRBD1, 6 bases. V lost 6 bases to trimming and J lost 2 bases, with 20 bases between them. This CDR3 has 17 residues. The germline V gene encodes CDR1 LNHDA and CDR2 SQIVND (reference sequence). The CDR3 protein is CASSGKAGTLGNQPQHF. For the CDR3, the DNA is TGTGCCAGTAGCGGGAAAGCCGGGACATTGGGCAATCAGCCCCAGCATTTT. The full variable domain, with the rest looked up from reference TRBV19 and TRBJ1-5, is DGGITQSPKYLFRKEGQNVTLSCEQNLNHDAMYWYRQDPGQGLRLIYYSQIVNDFQKGDIAEGYSVSREKKESFPLTVTSAQKNPTAFYLCASSGKAGTLGNQPQHFGDGTRLSIL.

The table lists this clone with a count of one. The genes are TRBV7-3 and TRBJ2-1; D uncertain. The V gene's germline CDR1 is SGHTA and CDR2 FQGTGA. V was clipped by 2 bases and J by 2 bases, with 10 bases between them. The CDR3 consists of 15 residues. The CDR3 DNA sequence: TGTGCCAGCAGCTTAGGGCCTGCCACCTACAATGAGCAGTTCTTC. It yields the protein CASSLGPATYNEQFF.

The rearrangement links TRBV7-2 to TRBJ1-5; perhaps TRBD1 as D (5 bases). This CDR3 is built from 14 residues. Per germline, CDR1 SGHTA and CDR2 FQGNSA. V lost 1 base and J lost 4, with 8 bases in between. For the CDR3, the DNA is TGTGCCAGCAGCTTAGACAGGTCTAATCAGCCCCAGCATTTT. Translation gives CASSLDRSNQPQHF. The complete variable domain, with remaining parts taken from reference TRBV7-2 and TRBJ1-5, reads GAGVSQSPSNKVTEKGKDVELRCDPISGHTALYWYRQSLGQGLEFLIYFQGNSAPDKSGLPSDRFSAERTGGSVSTLTIQRTQQEDSAVYLCASSLDRSNQPQHFGDGTRLSIL.

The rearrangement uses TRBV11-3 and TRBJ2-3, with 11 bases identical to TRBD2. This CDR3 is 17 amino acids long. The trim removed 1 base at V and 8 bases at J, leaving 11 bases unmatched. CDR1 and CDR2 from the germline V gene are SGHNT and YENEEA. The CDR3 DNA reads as TGTGCCAGCAGCTTAGCAGGGACTAGCGGAGGGACCAGTACGCAGTATTTT. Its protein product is CASSLAGTSGGTSTQYF.

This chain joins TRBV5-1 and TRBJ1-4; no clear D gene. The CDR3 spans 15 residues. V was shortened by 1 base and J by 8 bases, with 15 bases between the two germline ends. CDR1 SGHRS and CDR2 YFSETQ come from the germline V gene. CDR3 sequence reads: CASSLMSGGGEKLFF. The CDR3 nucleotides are TGCGCCAGCAGCTTGATGTCCGGAGGTGGAGAAAAACTGTTTTTT. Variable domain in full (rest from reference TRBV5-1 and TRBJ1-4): KAGVTQTPRYLIKTRGQQVTLSCSPISGHRSVSWYQQTPGQGLQFLFEYFSETQRNKGNFPGRFSGRQFSNSRSEMNVSTLELGDSALYLCASSLMSGGGEKLFFGSGTQLSVL.

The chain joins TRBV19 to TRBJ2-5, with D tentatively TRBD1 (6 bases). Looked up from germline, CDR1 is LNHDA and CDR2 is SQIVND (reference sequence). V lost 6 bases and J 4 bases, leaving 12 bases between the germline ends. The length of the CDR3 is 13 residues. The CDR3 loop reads CASSPARGETQYF. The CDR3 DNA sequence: TGTGCCAGTAGCCCGGCCAGGGGAGAGACCCAGTACTTC.

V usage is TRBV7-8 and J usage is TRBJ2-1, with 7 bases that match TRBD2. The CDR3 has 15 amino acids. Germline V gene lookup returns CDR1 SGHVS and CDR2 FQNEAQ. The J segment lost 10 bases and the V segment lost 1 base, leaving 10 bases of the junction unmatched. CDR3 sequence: CASSLGTSWGSEQFF. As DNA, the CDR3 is TGTGCCAGCAGCTTAGGGACTAGTTGGGGGTCGGAGCAGTTCTTC.

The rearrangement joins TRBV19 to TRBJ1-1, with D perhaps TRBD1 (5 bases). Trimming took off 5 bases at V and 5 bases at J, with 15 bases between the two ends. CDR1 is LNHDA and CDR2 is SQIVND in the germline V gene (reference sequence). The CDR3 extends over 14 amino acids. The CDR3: CASSLSQGTTEAFF. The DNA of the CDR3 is TGTGCCAGTAGTCTGTCTCAGGGAACGACTGAAGCTTTCTTT.

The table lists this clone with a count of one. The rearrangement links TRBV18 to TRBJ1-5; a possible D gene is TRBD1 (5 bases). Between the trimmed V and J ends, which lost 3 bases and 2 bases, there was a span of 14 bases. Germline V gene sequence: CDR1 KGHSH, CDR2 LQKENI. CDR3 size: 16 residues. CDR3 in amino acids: CASSPMEVGGNQPQHF. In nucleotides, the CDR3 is TGTGCCAGCTCACCCATGGAAGTAGGGGGCAATCAGCCCCAGCATTTT.

The CDR3 sequence is CASSSQGAAQPQHF. CDR3 sequence (DNA): TGTGCCAGCAGTTCCCAGGGGGCTGCTCAGCCCCAGCATTTT. The V and J genes are TRBV28 and TRBJ1-5; TRBD1 matches 8 bases. Looked up from germline, CDR1 is MDHEN and CDR2 is SYDVKM. The CDR3 spans 14 residues. V lost 4 bases to trimming and J lost 6 bases; unmatched junction nucleotides: 5.